This record concerns one T cell receptor (beta chain) sequence. The data were produced by immunoSEQ multiplex PCR, yet TCRdb's version contains in-frame clones alone and is incomplete. The table records around 140,000 clones, around 92% of them present only once. This sample is part of a study of control samples from healthy donors and cancer patients. Per germline, CDR1 GTSNPN and CDR2 SVGIG (reference sequence). This CDR3 contains 11 residues. Trimming pared 2 bases from V and 2 bases from J, leaving 2 bases between. Sequencing was done on a sample of PBMCs. This rearrangement joins TRBV30 to TRBJ2-3, with D uncertain. The origin of this receptor is a man between 45 and 60 years old with head and neck cancer. DNA of the CDR3: TGTGCCTGGAGTACCACAGATACGCAGTATTTT. Translated: CAWSTTDTQYF.